One sample yielded the 4 T cell receptor beta chains listed below, sequenced in a study of cytomegalovirus exposure and HLA in healthy donors. Profiled with immunoSEQ multiplex PCR; TCRdb holds only in-frame clones, not every one. The sample lists some 140,000 clones; about four fifths were seen once. Sequenced sample: PBMCs. These receptors all come from a woman under 40 in good health and CMV-seronegative.

V gene TRBV1 combines with J gene TRBJ2-7; no check of the table's D call, TRBD1, against the DNA was made. TRBV1 represents a pseudogene. The CDR3 covers 15 residues. The CDR3 reads CTSTLRDRGSYEQYF. DNA for the CDR3: TGCACCAGCACCTTGAGAGACAGGGGATCCTACGAGCAGTACTTC.

This chain connects TRBV7-8 to TRBJ1-5, with D hard to call. The CDR3 sequence is 14 residues long. CDR1 and CDR2 from the germline V gene are SGHVS and FQNEAQ. The V end lost 1 base, the J end lost 2 bases, and 6 bases lay between the germline ends. DNA for the CDR3: TGTGCCAGCAGCTTAGAGCCGCGCAATCAGCCCCAGCATTTT. It is translated as CASSLEPRNQPQHF. Looking up the rest from reference TRBV7-8 and TRBJ1-5 gives the full variable domain: GAGVSQSPRYKVAKRGQDVALRCDPISGHVSLFWYQQALGQGPEFLTYFQNEAQLDKSGLPSDRFFAERPEGSVSTLKIQRTQQEDSAVYLCASSLEPRNQPQHFGDGTRLSIL.

The chain is built from TRBV5-1 and TRBJ2-2; TRBD1 is a possible D gene (6 bases). Germline CDR1 and CDR2: SGHRS and YFSETQ. This CDR3 comprises 15 residues. Trimming removed 4 bases at V and 0 bases at J, with 10 bases between. CDR3 bases: TGCGCCAGCAGCCAACAGGGCTCGAACACCGGGGAGCTGTTTTTT. Translation gives CASSQQGSNTGELFF.

This rearrangement joins TRBV5-4 to TRBJ2-1; 8 positions match TRBD2. The CDR3 totals 17 residues. V lost 4 bases to trimming and J lost 3 bases; unmatched junction nucleotides: 12. Germline assignment: CDR1 SGHNT and CDR2 YYREEE (reference sequence). CDR3 residues: CASSPIRTGGGYNEQFF. For the CDR3, the DNA is TGTGCCAGCAGCCCGATTCGGACGGGGGGGGGCTACAATGAGCAGTTCTTC.